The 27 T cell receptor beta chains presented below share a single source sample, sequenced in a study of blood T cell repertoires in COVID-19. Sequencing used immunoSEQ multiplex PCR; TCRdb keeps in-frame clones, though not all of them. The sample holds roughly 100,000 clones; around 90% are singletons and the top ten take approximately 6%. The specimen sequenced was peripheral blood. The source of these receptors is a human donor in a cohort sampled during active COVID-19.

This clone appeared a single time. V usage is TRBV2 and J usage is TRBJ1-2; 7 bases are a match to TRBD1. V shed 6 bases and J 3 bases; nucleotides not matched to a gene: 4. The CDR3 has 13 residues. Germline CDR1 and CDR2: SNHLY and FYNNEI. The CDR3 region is CASSEQGYYGYTF. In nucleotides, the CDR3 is TGTGCCAGCAGCGAACAGGGGTACTATGGCTACACCTTC. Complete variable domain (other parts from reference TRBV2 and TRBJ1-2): EPEVTQTPSHQVTQMGQEVILRCVPISNHLYFYWYRQILGQKVEFLVSFYNNEISEKSEIFDDQFSVERPDGSNFTLKIRSTKLEDSAMYFCASSEQGYYGYTFGSGTRLTVV.

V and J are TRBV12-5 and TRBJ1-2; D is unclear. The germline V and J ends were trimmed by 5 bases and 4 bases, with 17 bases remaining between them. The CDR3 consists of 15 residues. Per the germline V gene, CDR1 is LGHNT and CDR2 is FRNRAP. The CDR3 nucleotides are TGTGCTAGTGGTCCGGGGTCAGTCTACCTCTATGGCTACACCTTC. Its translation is CASGPGSVYLYGYTF.

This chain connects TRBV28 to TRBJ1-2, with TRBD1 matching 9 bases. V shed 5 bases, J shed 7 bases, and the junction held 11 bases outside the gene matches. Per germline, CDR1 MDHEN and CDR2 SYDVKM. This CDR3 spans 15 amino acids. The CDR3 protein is CASSTPRDRVSGYTF. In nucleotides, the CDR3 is TGTGCCAGCAGTACCCCCCGGGACAGGGTGTCTGGCTACACCTTC.

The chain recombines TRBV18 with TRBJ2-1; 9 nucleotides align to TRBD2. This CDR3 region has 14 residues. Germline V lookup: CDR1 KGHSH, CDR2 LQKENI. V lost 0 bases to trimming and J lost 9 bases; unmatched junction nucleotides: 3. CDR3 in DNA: TGTGCCAGCTCACCACCAAGCGGGAGGCTTGAGCAGTTCTTC. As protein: CASSPPSGRLEQFF. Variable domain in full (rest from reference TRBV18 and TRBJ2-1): NAGVMQNPRHLVRRRGQEARLRCSPMKGHSHVYWYRQLPEEGLKFMVYLQKENIIDESGMPKERFSAEFPKEGPSILRIQQVVRGDSAAYFCASSPPSGRLEQFFGPGTRLTVL.

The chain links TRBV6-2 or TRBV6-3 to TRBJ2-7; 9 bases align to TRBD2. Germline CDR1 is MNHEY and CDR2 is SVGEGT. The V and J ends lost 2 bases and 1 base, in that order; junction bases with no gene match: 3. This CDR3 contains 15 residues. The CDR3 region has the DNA TGTGCCAGCAGTTACGCGCTAGCGGGGTCCTACGAGCAGTACTTC. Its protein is CASSYALAGSYEQYF.

The CDR3 loop reads CAWERTTQETQYF. The CDR3 DNA reads as TGTGCCTGGGAGCGGACTACCCAAGAGACCCAGTACTTC. The chain carries TRBV30 and TRBJ2-5; D possibly corresponds to TRBD2 (6 bases). With 5 bases removed from V and 1 base from J, the gap between germline ends came to 11 bases. The CDR3 spans 13 residues. Germline V lookup: CDR1 GTSNPN, CDR2 SVGIG (reference sequence).

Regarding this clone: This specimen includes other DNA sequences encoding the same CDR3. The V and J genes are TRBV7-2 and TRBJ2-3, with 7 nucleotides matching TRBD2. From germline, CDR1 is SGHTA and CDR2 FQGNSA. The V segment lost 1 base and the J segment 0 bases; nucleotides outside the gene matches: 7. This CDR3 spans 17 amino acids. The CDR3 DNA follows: TGTGCCAGCAGCTTAGGCCCAGCGGGGTTGAGCACAGATACGCAGTATTTT. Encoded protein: CASSLGPAGLSTDTQYF.

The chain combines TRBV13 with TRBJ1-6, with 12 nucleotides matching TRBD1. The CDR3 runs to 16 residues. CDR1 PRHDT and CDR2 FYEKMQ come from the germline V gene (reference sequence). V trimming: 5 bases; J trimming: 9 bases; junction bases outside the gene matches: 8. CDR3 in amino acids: CASSRRDRGLGSPLHF. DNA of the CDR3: TGTGCCAGCAGCCGACGGGACAGGGGGCTTGGTTCACCCCTCCACTTT.

CDR3 amino acids: CASSASSGKGEKLFF. The CDR3 bases are TGTGCCAGCAGCGCGTCATCGGGGAAAGGTGAAAAACTGTTTTTT. The chain carries TRBV9 and TRBJ1-4, with unresolved D. CDR1 and CDR2 from the germline V gene are SGDLS and YYNGEE. Between the trimmed V and J ends, which lost 3 bases and 7 bases, there was a span of 16 bases. The CDR3 extends over 15 amino acids.

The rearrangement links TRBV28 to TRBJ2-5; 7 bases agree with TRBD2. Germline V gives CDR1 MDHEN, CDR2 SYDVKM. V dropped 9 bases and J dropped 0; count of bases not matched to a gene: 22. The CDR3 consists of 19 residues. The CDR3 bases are TGTGCCAGTAACTCCCGATGGGGTCCGGCGGGAGTGTACCAAGAGACCCAGTACTTC. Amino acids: CASNSRWGPAGVYQETQYF. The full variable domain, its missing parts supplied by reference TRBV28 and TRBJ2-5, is DVKVTQSSRYLVKRTGEKVFLECVQDMDHENMFWYRQDPGLGLRLIYFSYDVKMKEKGDIPEGYSVSREKKERFSLILESASTNQTSMYLCASNSRWGPAGVYQETQYFGPGTRLLVL.

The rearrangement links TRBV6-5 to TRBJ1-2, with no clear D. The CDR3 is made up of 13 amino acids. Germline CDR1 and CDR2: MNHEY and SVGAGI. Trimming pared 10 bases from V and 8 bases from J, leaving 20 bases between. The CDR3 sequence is CATYGDIYAGYTF. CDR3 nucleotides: TGTGCCACGTACGGCGACATCTATGCGGGCTACACCTTC.

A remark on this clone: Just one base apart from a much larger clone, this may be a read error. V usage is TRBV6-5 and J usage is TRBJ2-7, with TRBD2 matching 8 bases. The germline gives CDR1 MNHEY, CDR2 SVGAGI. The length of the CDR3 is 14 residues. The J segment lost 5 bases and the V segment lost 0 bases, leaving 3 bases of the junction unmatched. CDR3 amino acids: CASSYSTSAHEQYF. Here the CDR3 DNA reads TGTGCCAGCAGTTACTCGACTAGCGCCCACGAGCAGTACTTC.

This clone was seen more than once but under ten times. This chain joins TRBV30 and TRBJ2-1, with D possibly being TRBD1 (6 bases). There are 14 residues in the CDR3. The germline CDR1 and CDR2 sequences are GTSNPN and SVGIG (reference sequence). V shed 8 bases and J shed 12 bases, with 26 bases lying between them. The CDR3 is CAGGGGYQFLGQFF. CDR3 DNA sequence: TGTGCCGGGGGTGGGGGCTACCAGTTTTTGGGGCAGTTCTTC.

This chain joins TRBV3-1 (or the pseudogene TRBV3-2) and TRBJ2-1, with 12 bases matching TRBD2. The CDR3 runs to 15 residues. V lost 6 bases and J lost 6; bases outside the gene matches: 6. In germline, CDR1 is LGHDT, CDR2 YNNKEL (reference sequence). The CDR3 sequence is CASRLAGGGVNEQFF. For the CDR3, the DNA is TGTGCCAGCAGACTAGCGGGAGGCGGGGTCAATGAGCAGTTCTTC.

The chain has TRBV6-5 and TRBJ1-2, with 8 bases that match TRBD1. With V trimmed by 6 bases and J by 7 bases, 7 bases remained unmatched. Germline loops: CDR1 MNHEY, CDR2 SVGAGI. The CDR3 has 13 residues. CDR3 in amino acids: CASSKPGGVGYTF. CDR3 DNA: TGTGCCAGCAGCAAACCAGGGGGCGTTGGCTACACCTTC.

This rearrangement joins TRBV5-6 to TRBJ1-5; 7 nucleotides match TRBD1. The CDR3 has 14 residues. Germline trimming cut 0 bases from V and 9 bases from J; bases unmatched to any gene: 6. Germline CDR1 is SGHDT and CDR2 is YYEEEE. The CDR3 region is CASSLGQGVGPQHF. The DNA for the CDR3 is TGTGCCAGCAGCTTGGGGCAGGGGGTTGGGCCCCAGCATTTT.

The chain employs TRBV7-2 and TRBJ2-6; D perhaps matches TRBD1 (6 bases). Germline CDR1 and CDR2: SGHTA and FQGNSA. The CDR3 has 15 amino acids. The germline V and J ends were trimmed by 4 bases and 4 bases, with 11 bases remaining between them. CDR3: CASSSPGAGANVLTF. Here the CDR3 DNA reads TGTGCCAGCAGCTCCCCAGGGGCCGGGGCCAACGTCCTGACTTTC.

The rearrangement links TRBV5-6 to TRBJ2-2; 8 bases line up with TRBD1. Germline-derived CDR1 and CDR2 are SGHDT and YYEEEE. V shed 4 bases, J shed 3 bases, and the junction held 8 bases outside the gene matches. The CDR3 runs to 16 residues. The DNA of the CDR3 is TGTGCCAGCAGCGCTCCACGGGACAGGCACACCGGGGAGCTGTTTTTT. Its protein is CASSAPRDRHTGELFF.

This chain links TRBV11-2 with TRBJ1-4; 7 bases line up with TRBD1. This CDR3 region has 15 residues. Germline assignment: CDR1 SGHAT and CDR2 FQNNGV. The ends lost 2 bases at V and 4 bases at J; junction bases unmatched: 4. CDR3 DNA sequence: TGTGCCAGCAGCTTAATTCGGGACAGTAATGAAAAACTGTTTTTT. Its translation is CASSLIRDSNEKLFF.

The CDR3 loop reads CASSRGAPTDTQYF. As DNA, the CDR3 is TGCGCCAGCAGTCGGGGGGCCCCCACAGATACGCAGTATTTT. This chain links TRBV5-1 with TRBJ2-3, with D possibly matching TRBD2 (7 bases). Trimming removed 5 bases at V and 2 bases at J, with 12 bases between. Germline CDR1 and CDR2: SGHRS and YFSETQ. The CDR3 is made up of 14 amino acids.

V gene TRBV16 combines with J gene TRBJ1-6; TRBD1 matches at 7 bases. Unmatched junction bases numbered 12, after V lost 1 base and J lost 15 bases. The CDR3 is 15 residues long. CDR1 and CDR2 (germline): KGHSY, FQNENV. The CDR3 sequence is CASSQYGQGESLLHF. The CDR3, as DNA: TGTGCCAGCAGCCAATACGGGCAGGGGGAAAGTCTCCTCCACTTT.

In DNA form, the CDR3 reads TGTGCCAGCAGCTTATATCCGGGAAACGAGCAGTACTTC. Residues: CASSLYPGNEQYF. This chain connects TRBV7-3 to TRBJ2-7, with D possibly being TRBD2 (5 bases). The CDR3 totals 13 residues. V dropped 2 bases and J dropped 5 bases, with 10 bases sitting between them. Germline V CDR1 and CDR2: SGHTA, FQGTGA.

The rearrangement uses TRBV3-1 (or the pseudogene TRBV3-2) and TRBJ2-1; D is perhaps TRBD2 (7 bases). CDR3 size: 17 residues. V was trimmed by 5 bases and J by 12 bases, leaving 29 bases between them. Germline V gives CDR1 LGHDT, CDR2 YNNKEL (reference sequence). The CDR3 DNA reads TGTGCCAGCAGCTATTCTCCCCACCGGGGGGCCCAAACGAGGCAGTTCTTC. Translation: CASSYSPHRGAQTRQFF.

CDR3 in DNA: TGTGCCAGCAGCCCATCCTCCCCAGCGGGGGGGGCCCAGTACTTC. Protein product: CASSPSSPAGGAQYF. The gene calls are TRBV11-2 and TRBJ2-5; 10 bases map to TRBD2. Germline loops: CDR1 SGHAT, CDR2 FQNNGV. The CDR3 covers 15 residues. The trim removed 5 bases at V and 9 bases at J, leaving 12 bases unmatched.

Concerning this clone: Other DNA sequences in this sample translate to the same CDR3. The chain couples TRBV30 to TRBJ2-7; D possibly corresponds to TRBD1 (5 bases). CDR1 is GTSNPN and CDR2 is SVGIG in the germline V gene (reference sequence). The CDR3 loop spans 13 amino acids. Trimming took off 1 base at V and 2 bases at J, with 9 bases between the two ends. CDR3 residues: CAWSEDSTYEQYF. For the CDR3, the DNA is TGTGCCTGGAGTGAAGACAGCACCTACGAGCAGTACTTC.

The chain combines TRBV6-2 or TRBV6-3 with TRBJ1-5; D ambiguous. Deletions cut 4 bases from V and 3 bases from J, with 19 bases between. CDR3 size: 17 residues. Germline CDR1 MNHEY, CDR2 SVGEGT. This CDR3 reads CASSSMVFHGPNQPQHF. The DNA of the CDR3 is TGTGCCAGCAGTTCGATGGTCTTTCATGGCCCCAATCAGCCCCAGCATTTT.

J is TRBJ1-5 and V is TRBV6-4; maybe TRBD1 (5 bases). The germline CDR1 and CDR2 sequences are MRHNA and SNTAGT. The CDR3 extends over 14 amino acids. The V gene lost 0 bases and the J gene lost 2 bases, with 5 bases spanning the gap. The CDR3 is CASSDSGGNQPQHF. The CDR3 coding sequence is TGTGCCAGCAGTGACTCAGGGGGCAATCAGCCCCAGCATTTT.